The next 21 T cell receptor beta chains were all read from a single sample in a study of OX40 agonist ivuxolimab in advanced cancers. Preparation of the library involved the immunoSEQ multiplex PCR assay. What TCRdb holds here is the immuneACCESS table cut down to in-frame rearrangements. Part of the clones is not present; checked against another copy, under half of the missing clones reflect an unresolved V gene, and the others are unexplained. Across this sample there are 80,000 or so clones, with approximately 84% seen only once. The ten top clones hold around 25% of the sample. The sample was CD4+ or CD8+ T cells sorted from blood, taken in a trial of the OX40 agonist ivuxolimab. The receptors originated from an adult with an advanced solid tumor such as melanoma, head and neck, liver or kidney cancer.

The chain employs TRBV12-5 and TRBJ2-7; perhaps TRBD2 as D (5 bases). The CDR3 consists of 14 residues. Germline loops: CDR1 LGHNT, CDR2 FRNRAP. The V end lost 2 bases, the J end lost 5 bases, and 13 bases lay between the germline ends. This chain's CDR3 is CASGLTGEWNEQYF. DNA for the CDR3: TGTGCTAGTGGTTTGACCGGGGAATGGAACGAGCAGTACTTC. The full variable domain, rest sourced from reference TRBV12-5 and TRBJ2-7, is DARVTQTPRHKVTEMGQEVTMRCQPILGHNTVFWYRQTMMQGLELLAYFRNRAPLDDSGMPKDRFSAEMPDATLATLKIQPSEPRDSAVYFCASGLTGEWNEQYFGPGTRLTVT.

The chain joins TRBV5-4 to TRBJ2-7; TRBD2 might be the D (6 bases). The CDR3 length is 16 residues. Looked up from germline, CDR1 is SGHNT and CDR2 is YYREEE (reference sequence). V was shortened by 5 bases and J by 1 base, with 19 bases between the two germline ends. The CDR3 bases are TGTGCCAGCAGTCCGGGGGTCAGGGAGCGATCCTACGAGCAGTACTTC. As protein: CASSPGVRERSYEQYF.

The V and J genes are TRBV10-1 and TRBJ2-1; possible D gene TRBD1, 6 bases. V was pared by 5 bases and J by 1 base, with 12 bases between. The germline CDR1 and CDR2 sequences are WNHNN and SYGVQD (reference sequence). CDR3 length equals 15 residues. The CDR3 here is CASSPGQISYNEQFF. In nucleotides, the CDR3 is TGCGCCAGCAGTCCAGGACAGATTTCCTACAATGAGCAGTTCTTC.

This clone was observed a handful of times. The chain employs TRBV6-1 and TRBJ1-3, with unresolved D. This CDR3 spans 15 amino acids. The germline CDR1 and CDR2 sequences are MNHNS and SASEGT. With 4 bases removed from V and 0 bases from J, the gap between germline ends came to 10 bases. The CDR3 DNA sequence: TGTGCCAGCAGTGCGCTACCGAGCTCTGGAAACACCATATATTTT. Protein: CASSALPSSGNTIYF.

This chain uses TRBV30 with TRBJ1-4, with 12 bases lining up with TRBD1. V lost 2 bases and J lost 11; bases outside the gene matches: 15. The V gene's germline CDR1 is GTSNPN and CDR2 SVGIG (reference sequence). CDR3 length equals 17 residues. The CDR3 is CAWSTPWGGDRGRKLFF. The CDR3 nucleotides are TGTGCCTGGAGTACCCCTTGGGGTGGGGACAGGGGGCGCAAACTGTTTTTT.

This clone was seen a few times. CDR3 in DNA: TGCGCCAGCAGCCGCCAGTCCGGGTCGAATGAGCAGTTCTTC. Protein: CASSRQSGSNEQFF. The chain combines TRBV4-1 with TRBJ2-1, with unresolved D. V shed 4 bases and J shed 7 bases, with 14 bases lying between them. CDR3 length: 14 amino acids. Germline V lookup: CDR1 MGHRA, CDR2 YSYEKL.

The count of this clone is one. CDR3 in amino acids: CASSLDLGISYNSPLHF. The CDR3 DNA sequence: TGTGCCAGCAGCTTAGACCTCGGAATCTCCTATAATTCACCCCTCCACTTT. The chain combines TRBV11-2 with TRBJ1-6, with D unresolved. V was trimmed by 0 bases and J by 0 bases, leaving 9 bases between them. CDR3 length: 17 residues. In germline, CDR1 is SGHAT, CDR2 FQNNGV.

V and J are TRBV5-1 and TRBJ2-1; 7 positions agree with TRBD1. Germline CDR1 SGHRS, CDR2 YFSETQ. CDR3 length: 15 amino acids. The V gene end was trimmed by 5 bases and the J gene end by 4 bases; junction bases not matched to a gene: 9. The CDR3 sequence is CASSLTGELYNEQFF. The CDR3 region has the DNA TGCGCCAGCAGTCTCACAGGGGAGCTTTACAATGAGCAGTTCTTC.

The CDR3 loop is CASSPRRTGVGYEQYF. As DNA, the CDR3 is TGTGCCAGCAGCCCCCGTAGGACAGGGGTAGGCTACGAGCAGTACTTC. The rearrangement uses TRBV7-2 and TRBJ2-7, with 9 bases fitting TRBD1. V lost 5 bases, J lost 3 bases, and 11 bases stayed unmatched. Germline CDR1 and CDR2: SGHTA and FQGNSA. The length of the CDR3 is 16 residues.

The chain couples TRBV5-5 to TRBJ2-3; D unclear. V was trimmed by 0 bases and J by 1 base, leaving 12 bases between them. There are 16 residues in the CDR3. CDR1 SGHKS and CDR2 YYEKEE come from the germline V gene (reference sequence). The CDR3 spells CASSLAPSVGTDTQYF. CDR3 nucleotides: TGTGCCAGCAGCTTGGCCCCGTCTGTAGGCACAGATACGCAGTATTTT.

The chain uses TRBV9 and TRBJ2-2; a weak D match, TRBD1 (6 bases). CDR1 is SGDLS and CDR2 is YYNGEE in the germline V gene. This CDR3 comprises 16 residues. V lost 4 bases and J 6 bases, leaving 19 bases between the germline ends. DNA of the CDR3: TGTGCCAGCAGCCCCAGCCCCGGACAGCTGGCCGGGGAGCTGTTTTTT. Its protein product is CASSPSPGQLAGELFF.

This clone has more than one count but fewer than ten. V and J are TRBV5-1 and TRBJ1-2; D gene uncertain. Germline V gives CDR1 SGHRS, CDR2 YFSETQ. The CDR3 extends over 13 amino acids. Trimming took off 0 bases at V and 3 bases at J, with 6 bases between the two ends. The CDR3 loop reads CASSLAVDYGYTF. CDR3 sequence (DNA): TGCGCCAGCAGCTTGGCGGTCGACTATGGCTACACCTTC.

The chain combines TRBV19 with TRBJ1-4, with 8 bases identical to TRBD1. Germline V gene lookup returns CDR1 LNHDA and CDR2 SQIVND (reference sequence). The CDR3 loop spans 13 amino acids. After removal of 5 bases from V and 8 bases from J, the junction contained 4 bases not matched to a gene. Here the CDR3 reads CASSRDRGEKLFF. CDR3 sequence (DNA): TGTGCCAGTAGTCGCGACAGGGGCGAAAAACTGTTTTTT.

The gene calls are TRBV5-1 and TRBJ2-3; TRBD1 agrees at 7 bases. The germline V gene encodes CDR1 SGHRS and CDR2 YFSETQ. CDR3 length equals 16 residues. With V trimmed by 2 bases and J by 2 bases, 8 bases remained unmatched. CDR3 sequence: CASSLNAGGTTDTQYF. Here the CDR3 DNA reads TGCGCCAGCAGCTTAAACGCAGGGGGAACCACAGATACGCAGTATTTT.

Points on this clone: One junction end does not reproduce the germline sequence, and a read error may be involved. The chain is built from TRBV5-5 and TRBJ1-4, with D possibly being TRBD1 (6 bases). Germline V gene lookup returns CDR1 SGHKS and CDR2 YYEKEE (reference sequence). This CDR3 comprises 14 residues. The CDR3 loop reads CASSLGASNEKLFF. CDR3 sequence (DNA): TGTGCCAGCAGTTTGGGGGCGTCTAATGAAAAACTGTTTTTT. The variable domain in full, completed from reference TRBV5-5 and TRBJ1-4, reads DAGVTQSPTHLIKTRGQQVTLRCSPISGHKSVSWYQQVLGQGPQFIFQYYEKEERGRGNFPDRFSARQFPNYSSELNVNALLLGDSALYLCASSLGASNEKLFFGSGTQLSVL.

This sequence joins TRBV6-6 and TRBJ1-4; TRBD1 matches 10 bases. The ends lost 4 bases at V and 2 bases at J; junction bases unmatched: 4. Germline V CDR1 and CDR2: MNHNY, SVGAGI (reference sequence). This CDR3 is 16 amino acids long. CDR3 in amino acids: CASSWGQGSTNEKLFF. The CDR3 DNA follows: TGTGCCAGCAGTTGGGGACAGGGGAGTACTAATGAAAAACTGTTTTTT.

The genes are TRBV4-1 and TRBJ2-1; 8 bases align to TRBD2. The CDR3 is 15 residues long. The junction had 4 bases not matched to a gene; V was cut back by 4 bases and J by 2 bases. Germline CDR1 MGHRA, CDR2 YSYEKL. Here the CDR3 reads CASSRGTSPYNEQFF. The CDR3 DNA is TGCGCCAGCAGCCGAGGGACTAGTCCCTACAATGAGCAGTTCTTC.

The V and J genes are TRBV25-1 and TRBJ2-1; 7 bases fit TRBD2. Trimming cost V 8 bases and J 10 bases; bases outside gene matches: 14. The CDR3 consists of 14 residues. CDR1 is MGHDK, CDR2 SYGVNS, per germline. DNA for the CDR3: TGTGCCAGCCGGCGGAGTGGCGGGAGTTACGAGCAGTTCTTC. Residues: CASRRSGGSYEQFF.

The chain employs TRBV28 and TRBJ2-7, with D unclear. V dropped 2 bases and J dropped 0 bases, with 8 bases sitting between them. From germline, CDR1 is MDHEN and CDR2 SYDVKM. The length of the CDR3 is 14 residues. This CDR3 is CASSLVAVSYEQYF. The DNA of the CDR3 is TGTGCCAGCAGTTTAGTGGCGGTCTCCTACGAGCAGTACTTC.

CDR3 nucleotide sequence: TGTGCCAGCAGCTTGGAGCCGACTAGCGTCAACAATGAGCAGTTCTTC. As protein: CASSLEPTSVNNEQFF. This sequence joins TRBV5-4 and TRBJ2-1; 8 bases agree with TRBD2. The germline V gene has CDR1 SGHNT and CDR2 YYREEE (reference sequence). The CDR3 runs to 16 residues. V trimming: 0 bases; J trimming: 5 bases; junction bases outside the gene matches: 7. The entire variable domain, with the rest obtained from reference TRBV5-4 and TRBJ2-1, is as follows: ETGVTQSPTHLIKTRGQQVTLRCSSQSGHNTVSWYQQALGQGPQFIFQYYREEENGRGNFPPRFSGLQFPNYSSELNVNALELDDSALYLCASSLEPTSVNNEQFFGPGTRLTVL.

This rearrangement joins TRBV7-6 to TRBJ2-1; no clear D. Germline assignment: CDR1 SGHVS and CDR2 FNYEAQ. V lost 1 base to trimming and J lost 0 bases, with 13 bases between them. CDR3 size: 17 residues. CDR3 in amino acids: CASSLGALRSSYNEQFF. The CDR3 DNA reads as TGTGCCAGCAGCTTAGGCGCTTTGCGGAGCTCCTACAATGAGCAGTTCTTC.